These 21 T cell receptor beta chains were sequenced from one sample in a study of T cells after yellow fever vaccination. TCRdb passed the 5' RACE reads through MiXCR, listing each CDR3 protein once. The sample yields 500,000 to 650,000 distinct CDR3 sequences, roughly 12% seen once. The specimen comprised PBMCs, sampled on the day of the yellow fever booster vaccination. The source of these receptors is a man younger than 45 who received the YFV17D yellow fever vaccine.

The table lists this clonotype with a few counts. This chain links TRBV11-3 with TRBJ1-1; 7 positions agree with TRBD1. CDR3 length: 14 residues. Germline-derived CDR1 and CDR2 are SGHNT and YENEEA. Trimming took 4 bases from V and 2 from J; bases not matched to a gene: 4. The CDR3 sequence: CASSSGGFNTEAFF. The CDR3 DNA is TGTGCCAGCAGCTCAGGGGGTTTTAACACTGAAGCTTTCTTT.

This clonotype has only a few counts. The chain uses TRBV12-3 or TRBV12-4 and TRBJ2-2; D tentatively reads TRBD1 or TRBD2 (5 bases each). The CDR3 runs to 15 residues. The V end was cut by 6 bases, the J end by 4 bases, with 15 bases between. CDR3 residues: CASSPYGAGTGELFF. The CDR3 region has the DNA TGTGCCAGCAGCCCCTACGGGGCAGGCACCGGGGAGCTGTTTTTT.

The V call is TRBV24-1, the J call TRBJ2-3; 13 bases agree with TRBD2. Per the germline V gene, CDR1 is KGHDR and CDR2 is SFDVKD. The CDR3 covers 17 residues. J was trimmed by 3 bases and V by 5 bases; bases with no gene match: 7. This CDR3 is CATSGLRLAGGTDTQYF. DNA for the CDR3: TGTGCCACCAGTGGATTAAGACTAGCGGGAGGAACAGATACGCAGTATTTT.

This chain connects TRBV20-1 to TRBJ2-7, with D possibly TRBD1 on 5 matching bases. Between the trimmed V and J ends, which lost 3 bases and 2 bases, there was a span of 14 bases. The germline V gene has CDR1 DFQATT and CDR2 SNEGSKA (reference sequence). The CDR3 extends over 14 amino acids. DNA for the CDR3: TGCAGTGCTAGGTTCCCCAGGGATCCCTACGAGCAGTACTTC. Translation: CSARFPRDPYEQYF.

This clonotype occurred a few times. The CDR3: CSAASGSTFEQYF. The CDR3 DNA follows: TGCAGTGCTGCTAGCGGGAGTACCTTCGAGCAGTACTTC. This chain uses TRBV20-1 with TRBJ2-7; TRBD2 agrees at 10 bases. Germline assignment: CDR1 DFQATT and CDR2 SNEGSKA (reference sequence). The CDR3 spans 13 residues. V shed 5 bases and J 6 bases; nucleotides not matched to a gene: 7.

The CDR3 is CASSFGRNEPELFF. Written as DNA, the CDR3 is TGTGCCAGCAGCTTTGGTAGGAATGAACCGGAACTGTTTTTT. The V call is TRBV13, the J call TRBJ1-4; D call uncertain. V gave up 3 bases and J gave up 12 bases, with 17 bases separating them. Per the germline V gene, CDR1 is PRHDT and CDR2 is FYEKMQ (reference sequence). The CDR3 contains 14 residues.

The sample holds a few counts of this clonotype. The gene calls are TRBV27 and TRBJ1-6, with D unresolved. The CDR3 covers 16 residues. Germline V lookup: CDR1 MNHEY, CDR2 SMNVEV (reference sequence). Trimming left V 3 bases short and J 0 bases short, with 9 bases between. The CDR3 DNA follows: TGTGCCAGCAGTTTTCTACAGAGCTCCTATAATTCACCCCTCCACTTT. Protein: CASSFLQSSYNSPLHF.

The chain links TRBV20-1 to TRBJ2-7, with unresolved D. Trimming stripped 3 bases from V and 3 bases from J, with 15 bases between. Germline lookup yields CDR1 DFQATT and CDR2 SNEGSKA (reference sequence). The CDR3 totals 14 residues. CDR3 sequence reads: CSASRVDGYYEQYF. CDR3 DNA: TGCAGTGCTAGCCGGGTAGACGGATACTACGAGCAGTACTTC.

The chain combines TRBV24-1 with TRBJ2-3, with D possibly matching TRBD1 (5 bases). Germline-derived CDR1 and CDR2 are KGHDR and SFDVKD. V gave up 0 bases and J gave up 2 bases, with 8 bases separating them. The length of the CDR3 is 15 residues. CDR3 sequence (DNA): TGTGCCACCAGTGATTTGGCGGACACCACAGATACGCAGTATTTT. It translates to CATSDLADTTDTQYF.

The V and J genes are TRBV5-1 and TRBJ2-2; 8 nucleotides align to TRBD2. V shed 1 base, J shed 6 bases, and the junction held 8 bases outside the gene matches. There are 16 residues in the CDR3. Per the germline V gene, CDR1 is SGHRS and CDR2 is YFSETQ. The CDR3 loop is CASSLPGGPVAGELFF. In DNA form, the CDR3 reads TGCGCCAGCAGCTTGCCGGGAGGGCCTGTCGCCGGGGAGCTGTTTTTT.

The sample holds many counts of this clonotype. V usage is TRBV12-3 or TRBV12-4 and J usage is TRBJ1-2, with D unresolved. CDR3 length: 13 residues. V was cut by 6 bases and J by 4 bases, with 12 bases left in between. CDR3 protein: CASSPDKVYGYTF. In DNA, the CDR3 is TGTGCCAGCAGCCCTGATAAGGTCTATGGCTACACCTTC.

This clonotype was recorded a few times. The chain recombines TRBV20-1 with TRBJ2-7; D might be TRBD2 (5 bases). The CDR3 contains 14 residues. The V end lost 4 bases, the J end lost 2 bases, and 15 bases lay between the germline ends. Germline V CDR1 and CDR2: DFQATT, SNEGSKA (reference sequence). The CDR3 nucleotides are TGCAGTGCTACTAGCAACCGAGGCACCTACGAGCAGTACTTC. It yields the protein CSATSNRGTYEQYF.

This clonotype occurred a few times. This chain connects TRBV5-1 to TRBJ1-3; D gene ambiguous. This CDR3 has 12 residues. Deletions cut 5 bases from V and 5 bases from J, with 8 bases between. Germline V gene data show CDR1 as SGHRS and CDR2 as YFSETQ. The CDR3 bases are TGCGCCAGCAGAGAAGACAGAAACACCATATATTTT. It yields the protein CASREDRNTIYF.

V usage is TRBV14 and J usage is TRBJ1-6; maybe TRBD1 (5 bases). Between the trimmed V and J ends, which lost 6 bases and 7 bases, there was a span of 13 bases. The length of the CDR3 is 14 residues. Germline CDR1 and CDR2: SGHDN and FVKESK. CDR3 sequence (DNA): TGTGCCAGCAGTCTGGGACTGTCGAATTCACCCCTCCACTTT. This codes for CASSLGLSNSPLHF.

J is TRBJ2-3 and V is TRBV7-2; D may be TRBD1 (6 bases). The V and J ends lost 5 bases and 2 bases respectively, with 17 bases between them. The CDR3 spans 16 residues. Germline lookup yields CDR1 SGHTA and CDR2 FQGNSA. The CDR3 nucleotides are TGTGCCAGCAGCGAAGACGGGACACCCCTCACAGATACGCAGTATTTT. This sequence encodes CASSEDGTPLTDTQYF. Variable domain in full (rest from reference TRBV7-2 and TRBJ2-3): GAGVSQSPSNKVTEKGKDVELRCDPISGHTALYWYRQSLGQGLEFLIYFQGNSAPDKSGLPSDRFSAERTGGSVSTLTIQRTQQEDSAVYLCASSEDGTPLTDTQYFGPGTRLTVL.

The CDR3 loop reads CASKPQQQETQYF. The CDR3 bases are TGTGCCTCCAAGCCCCAGCAGCAAGAGACCCAGTACTTC. This chain connects TRBV10-3 to TRBJ2-5, with unresolved D. The CDR3 has 13 residues. Germline CDR1 reads ENHRY; CDR2 reads SYGVKD. The V gene lost 11 bases and the J gene lost 2 bases, with 15 bases spanning the gap.

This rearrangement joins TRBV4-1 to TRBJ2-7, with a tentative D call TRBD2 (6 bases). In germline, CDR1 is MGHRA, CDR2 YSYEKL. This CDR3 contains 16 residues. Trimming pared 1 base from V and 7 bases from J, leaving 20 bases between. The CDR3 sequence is CASSQAAGSSSLEQYF. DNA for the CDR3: TGCGCCAGCAGCCAAGCTGCCGGGAGCTCCTCTTTGGAGCAGTACTTC.

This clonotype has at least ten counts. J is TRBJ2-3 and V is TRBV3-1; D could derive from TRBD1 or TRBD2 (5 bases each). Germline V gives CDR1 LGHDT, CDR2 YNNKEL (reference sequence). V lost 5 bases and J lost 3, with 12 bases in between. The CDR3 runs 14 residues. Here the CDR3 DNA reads TGTGCCAGCAGCAGTGGGACGGCGACAGATACGCAGTATTTT. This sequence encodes CASSSGTATDTQYF.

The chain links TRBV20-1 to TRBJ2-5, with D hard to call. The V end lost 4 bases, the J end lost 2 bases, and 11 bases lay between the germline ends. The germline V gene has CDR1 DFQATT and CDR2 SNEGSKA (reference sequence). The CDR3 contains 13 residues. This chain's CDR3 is CSATFWEQETQYF. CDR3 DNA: TGCAGTGCTACATTCTGGGAACAAGAGACCCAGTACTTC.

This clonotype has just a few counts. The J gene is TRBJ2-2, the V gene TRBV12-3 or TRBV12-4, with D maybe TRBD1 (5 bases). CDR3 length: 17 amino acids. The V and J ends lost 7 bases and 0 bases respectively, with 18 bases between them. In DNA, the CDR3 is TGTGCCAGCATTCCCGTGGGGCAGCACACGAACACCGGGGAGCTGTTTTTT. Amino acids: CASIPVGQHTNTGELFF.

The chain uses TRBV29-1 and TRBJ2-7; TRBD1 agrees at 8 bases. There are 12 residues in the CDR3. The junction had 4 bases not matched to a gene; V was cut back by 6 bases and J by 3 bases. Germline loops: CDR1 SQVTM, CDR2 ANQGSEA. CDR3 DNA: TGCAGCGTAGGACAGGGCGGCTACGAGCAGTACTTC. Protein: CSVGQGGYEQYF.